These 23 T cell receptor beta chains were all obtained from the same sample, sequenced in a study of control samples from healthy donors and cancer patients. Generated by immunoSEQ multiplex PCR, the TCRdb table keeps only in-frame clones and is missing some. The data hold about 54,000 clones, with approximately 96% observed a single time. The specimen was blood. Receptors were obtained from a woman under 40 in good health.

The genes are TRBV25-1 and TRBJ2-5; 8 positions match TRBD1. This CDR3 spans 14 amino acids. J gave up 4 bases and V 4 bases, and 5 bases lay outside the gene matches. CDR1 and CDR2 (germline): MGHDK, SYGVNS. The CDR3 spells CASSGTGSGETQYF. For the CDR3, the DNA is TGTGCCAGCAGTGGGACAGGGTCGGGAGAGACCCAGTACTTC.

This clone was counted a single time. V is TRBV5-6 and J is TRBJ1-1; TRBD1 matches at 7 bases. V was clipped by 1 base and J by 0 bases; unmatched bases: 6. The CDR3 consists of 16 residues. The germline CDR1 and CDR2 sequences are SGHDT and YYEEEE. The CDR3 region has the DNA TGTGCCAGCAGCTTGATAGGGGGCAGCATGAACACTGAAGCTTTCTTT. Its protein is CASSLIGGSMNTEAFF.

The V gene is TRBV3-1 (or the pseudogene TRBV3-2), the J gene TRBJ2-1; 7 positions match TRBD2. With 4 bases clipped from V and 4 bases from J, the junction kept 4 bases outside the gene matches. The germline V gene encodes CDR1 LGHDT and CDR2 YNNKEL (reference sequence). The CDR3 runs to 14 residues. In nucleotides, the CDR3 is TGTGCCAGCAGCCTCGCGGGAGTATACAATGAGCAGTTCTTC. Amino acids: CASSLAGVYNEQFF.

This sequence joins TRBV19 and TRBJ1-4; the D is unclear. The V and J ends lost 2 bases and 0 bases respectively, with 10 bases between them. The CDR3 spans 16 residues. Germline V gives CDR1 LNHDA, CDR2 SQIVND (reference sequence). CDR3 coding DNA: TGTGCCAGTAGTATACGGCGGGCTGCAACTAATGAAAAACTGTTTTTT. Its translation is CASSIRRAATNEKLFF. Based on the CDR3 plus reference TRBV19 and TRBJ1-4, the full variable domain is DGGITQSPKYLFRKEGQNVTLSCEQNLNHDAMYWYRQDPGQGLRLIYYSQIVNDFQKGDIAEGYSVSREKKESFPLTVTSAQKNPTAFYLCASSIRRAATNEKLFFGSGTQLSVL.

With respect to this clone: The sample holds other DNA sequences that translate to the same CDR3. The chain has TRBV7-9 and TRBJ2-3; D not certain. The V gene lost 3 bases and the J gene lost 2 bases, with 9 bases spanning the gap. This CDR3 region has 14 residues. Germline CDR1 SEHNR, CDR2 FQNEAQ (reference sequence). DNA for the CDR3: TGTGCCAGCAGCTTGGGCACCTACACAGATACGCAGTATTTT. This encodes CASSLGTYTDTQYF.

The J gene is TRBJ2-7, the V gene TRBV7-9, with D possibly TRBD1 on 6 matching bases. V was shortened by 4 bases and J by 7 bases, with 17 bases between the two germline ends. CDR3 size: 14 residues. Germline CDR1 and CDR2: SEHNR and FQNEAQ (reference sequence). The CDR3 spells CASSSAGTIREQYF. The DNA of the CDR3 is TGTGCCAGCAGCTCGGCCGGGACAATAAGGGAGCAGTACTTC. Using reference TRBV7-9 and TRBJ2-7 for the parts outside the CDR3, the full variable domain is DTGVSQNPRHKITKRGQNVTFRCDPISEHNRLYWYRQTLGQGPEFLTYFQNEAQLEKSRLLSDRFSAERPKGSFSTLEIQRTEQGDSAMYLCASSSAGTIREQYFGPGTRLTVT.

V usage is TRBV5-6 and J usage is TRBJ2-2; TRBD2 matches at 7 bases. Looked up from germline, CDR1 is SGHDT and CDR2 is YYEEEE. CDR3 size: 19 residues. The trim removed 7 bases at V and 0 bases at J, leaving 18 bases unmatched. The CDR3 coding sequence is TGTGCCAGCGGCCCGTTCCTCCAAAGACTAGCTCCGAACACCGGGGAGCTGTTTTTT. It codes for CASGPFLQRLAPNTGELFF.

This clone was counted once. The chain uses TRBV27 and TRBJ1-5; TRBD1 might be the D (6 bases). The CDR3 extends over 14 amino acids. Trimming left V 5 bases short and J 2 bases short, with 10 bases between. Germline CDR1 reads MNHEY; CDR2 reads SMNVEV (reference sequence). CDR3 DNA sequence: TGTGCCAGCAGTCCGACAGGCGGCAATCAGCCCCAGCATTTT. The encoded protein is CASSPTGGNQPQHF.

This chain joins TRBV27 and TRBJ2-7, with D perhaps matching TRBD1 (7 bases). This CDR3 contains 15 residues. Deletions cut 6 bases from V and 3 bases from J, with 18 bases between. Germline V lookup: CDR1 MNHEY, CDR2 SMNVEV (reference sequence). CDR3 residues: CASRLTAGQNYEQYF. The CDR3 DNA sequence: TGTGCCAGCAGACTAACCGCGGGACAGAACTACGAGCAGTACTTC.

This rearrangement joins TRBV7-2 to TRBJ2-7, with TRBD2 identical over 11 bases. The CDR3 runs 17 residues. Germline lookup yields CDR1 SGHTA and CDR2 FQGNSA. The V segment lost 2 bases and the J segment 4 bases; nucleotides outside the gene matches: 10. The chain's CDR3 is CASSLSTSGRLAYEQYF. DNA for the CDR3: TGTGCCAGCAGCTTATCTACTAGCGGGAGATTAGCATACGAGCAGTACTTC. Looking up the rest from reference TRBV7-2 and TRBJ2-7 gives the full variable domain: GAGVSQSPSNKVTEKGKDVELRCDPISGHTALYWYRQSLGQGLEFLIYFQGNSAPDKSGLPSDRFSAERTGGSVSTLTIQRTQQEDSAVYLCASSLSTSGRLAYEQYFGPGTRLTVT.

The chain joins TRBV5-6 to TRBJ1-5; D is unclear. Between the trimmed V and J ends, which lost 0 bases and 4 bases, there was a span of 11 bases. Germline V gene data show CDR1 as SGHDT and CDR2 as YYEEEE. CDR3 length: 15 residues. The CDR3 loop reads CASSLGAQLNQPQHF. DNA for the CDR3: TGTGCCAGCAGCTTGGGGGCGCAACTGAATCAGCCCCAGCATTTT.

The CDR3 coding sequence is TGTGCCAGCAGTGAAGTTAGGCAGGGGGGCACTGAAGCTTTCTTT. Translation gives CASSEVRQGGTEAFF. The chain has TRBV25-1 and TRBJ1-1; TRBD1 aligns across 7 bases. J was trimmed by 4 bases and V by 2 bases; bases with no gene match: 7. CDR3 length equals 15 residues. CDR1 and CDR2 (germline): MGHDK, SYGVNS.

The chain is built from TRBV7-8 and TRBJ1-6; D uncertain. Germline assignment: CDR1 SGHVS and CDR2 FQNEAQ. V lost 1 base and J lost 9, with 7 bases in between. The CDR3 consists of 13 residues. In nucleotides, the CDR3 is TGTGCCAGCAGCTTAGTGGGCGGTTCACCCCTCCACTTT. It specifies CASSLVGGSPLHF. The complete variable domain, with remaining parts taken from reference TRBV7-8 and TRBJ1-6, reads GAGVSQSPRYKVAKRGQDVALRCDPISGHVSLFWYQQALGQGPEFLTYFQNEAQLDKSGLPSDRFFAERPEGSVSTLKIQRTQQEDSAVYLCASSLVGGSPLHFGNGTRLTVT.

The chain employs TRBV15 and TRBJ2-1, with a tentative D call TRBD2 (6 bases). The CDR3 runs 15 residues. Germline lookup yields CDR1 LNHNV and CDR2 YYDKDF (reference sequence). Trimming took off 0 bases at V and 1 base at J, with 7 bases between the two ends. The CDR3 sequence is CATSREGGSYNEQFF. Here the CDR3 DNA reads TGTGCCACCAGCAGAGAGGGAGGTTCCTACAATGAGCAGTTCTTC.

The chain links TRBV5-1 to TRBJ1-1; TRBD1 is a possible D gene (6 bases). Trimming took off 3 bases at V and 7 bases at J, with 13 bases between the two ends. Germline lookup yields CDR1 SGHRS and CDR2 YFSETQ. The CDR3 length is 13 residues. The CDR3 region is CASSWGQPLEAFF. In DNA form, the CDR3 reads TGCGCCAGCAGCTGGGGACAACCCCTTGAAGCTTTCTTT.

The CDR3 is CASSFRDSYEQYF. In DNA, the CDR3 is TGTGCCAGCAGCTTTCGGGACTCCTACGAGCAGTACTTC. The chain carries TRBV5-5 and TRBJ2-7; D possibly corresponds to TRBD2 (5 bases). Germline lookup yields CDR1 SGHKS and CDR2 YYEKEE (reference sequence). The CDR3 is 13 amino acids. V lost 2 bases and J 0 bases, leaving 6 bases between the germline ends.

The gene calls are TRBV4-2 and TRBJ2-3, with D perhaps TRBD2 (6 bases). V shed 0 bases and J shed 6 bases, with 19 bases lying between them. Per the germline V gene, CDR1 is LGHNA and CDR2 is YNFKEQ. The CDR3 is 17 residues long. The CDR3 is CASSQEVGREEWDTQYF. CDR3 DNA: TGTGCCAGCAGCCAAGAGGTTGGTAGGGAGGAGTGGGATACGCAGTATTTT.

This clone showed up just once. The genes are TRBV28 and TRBJ1-4; D gene unclear. V was clipped by 7 bases and J by 0 bases, with 9 bases between them. Germline V gene data show CDR1 as MDHEN and CDR2 as SYDVKM. The CDR3 runs 14 residues. For the CDR3, the DNA is TGTGCCAGCAAATCGACCACAACTAATGAAAAACTGTTTTTT. Translated: CASKSTTTNEKLFF.

This chain uses TRBV10-1 with TRBJ2-1; 7 nucleotides align to TRBD2. CDR1 and CDR2 from the germline V gene are WNHNN and SYGVQD (reference sequence). CDR3 length: 16 amino acids. Germline trimming cut 2 bases from V and 8 bases from J; bases unmatched to any gene: 12. Here the CDR3 DNA reads TGCGCCAGCAGTGAGAATCTAGCGGAGAGAGAGTATGAGCAGTTCTTC. Amino acids: CASSENLAEREYEQFF.

The chain is built from TRBV2 and TRBJ2-1; 7 nucleotides match TRBD2. V lost 4 bases to trimming and J lost 0 bases; unmatched junction nucleotides: 3. The V gene's germline CDR1 is SNHLY and CDR2 FYNNEI. The CDR3 covers 15 residues. CDR3 in DNA: TGTGCCAGCAGTGGGGGCGGGAGCTCCTACAATGAGCAGTTCTTC. Translation: CASSGGGSSYNEQFF. Together with reference TRBV2 and TRBJ2-1, the CDR3 gives the full variable domain: EPEVTQTPSHQVTQMGQEVILRCVPISNHLYFYWYRQILGQKVEFLVSFYNNEISEKSEIFDDQFSVERPDGSNFTLKIRSTKLEDSAMYFCASSGGGSSYNEQFFGPGTRLTVL.

This CDR3 reads CASSVPSGGGTDTQYF. CDR3 sequence (DNA): TGTGCCAGCAGCGTCCCTAGCGGGGGAGGCACAGATACGCAGTATTTT. The chain combines TRBV9 with TRBJ2-3; TRBD2 aligns across 10 bases. This CDR3 is 16 amino acids long. With V trimmed by 2 bases and J by 1 base, 4 bases remained unmatched. Per the germline V gene, CDR1 is SGDLS and CDR2 is YYNGEE. Filled out from reference TRBV9 and TRBJ2-3, the complete variable domain reads DSGVTQTPKHLITATGQRVTLRCSPRSGDLSVYWYQQSLDQGLQFLIQYYNGEERAKGNILERFSAQQFPDLHSELNLSSLELGDSALYFCASSVPSGGGTDTQYFGPGTRLTVL.

V is TRBV7-2 and J is TRBJ2-7, with D possibly TRBD1 on 5 matching bases. With 3 bases removed from V and 7 bases from J, the gap between germline ends came to 16 bases. The CDR3 covers 14 residues. CDR1 SGHTA and CDR2 FQGNSA come from the germline V gene. The CDR3 coding sequence is TGTGCCAGCAGCTTCGGACACCCCGATCGGGAGCAGTACTTC. Amino acids: CASSFGHPDREQYF.

The rearrangement links TRBV30 to TRBJ1-2; D is unclear. V was cut by 0 bases and J by 3 bases, with 8 bases left in between. From germline, CDR1 is GTSNPN and CDR2 SVGIG (reference sequence). This CDR3 contains 13 residues. The CDR3 sequence is CAWSVLGYYGYTF. The CDR3 DNA follows: TGTGCCTGGAGTGTACTCGGGTACTATGGCTACACCTTC.